Below are 5 T cell receptor beta chains sequenced from a single sample in a study of T cells in Graves' hyperthyroidism and ophthalmopathy (dated by TCRdb to between 2018 and 2020). Receptor libraries were prepared by multiplex PCR. TCRdb shows the sequencer as Illumina HiSeq 2000. TCR beta CDR3 regions were amplified from RNA transcripts. The TCR CDR3 was subjected to a first round of RT-PCR using the HTBI primer set and the Qiagen OneStep RT-PCR kit. The raw public data were reprocessed by TCRdb itself: fastp quality trimming at Q25, MiXCR clonotype calling, in-frame beta chains only. Duplicate CDR3 protein sequences are folded into a single record with the most common DNA and genes. For this sample the table gives hundreds of thousands of distinct CDR3 sequences, of which 12% to 15% were detected only once. Clones ranked in the top ten supply approximately 10% of the sample. Sequencing was carried out using blood. Receptors originate from a woman under 30 with Graves' hyperthyroidism.

This clonotype was seen many times. The chain recombines TRBV20-1 with TRBJ2-1, with D maybe TRBD2 (5 bases). V lost 3 bases and J lost 3, with 9 bases in between. The germline V gene encodes CDR1 DFQATT and CDR2 SNEGSKA (reference sequence). The CDR3 is 13 residues long. The CDR3 sequence is CSASQRNYNEQFF. The CDR3 DNA reads TGCAGTGCTAGCCAGCGGAACTACAATGAGCAGTTCTTC.

The sample holds many counts of this clonotype. The CDR3 DNA is TGTGCCAGCAGTTTAGGGTGGAAGGGGGGTACTGGAAACACCATATATTTT. The encoded protein is CASSLGWKGGTGNTIYF. This chain uses TRBV12-3 or TRBV12-4 with TRBJ1-3, with D perhaps matching TRBD1 (6 bases). The CDR3 contains 17 residues. Between the trimmed V and J ends, which lost 1 base and 2 bases, there was a span of 15 bases.

Here the CDR3 DNA reads TGTGCCAGCAGCTTAGTCTCTGCAGTAGAAAACGAGCAGTACTTC. The encoded protein is CASSLVSAVENEQYF. The chain has TRBV7-9 and TRBJ2-7; D is ambiguous. Germline values: CDR1 SEHNR, CDR2 FQNEAQ (reference sequence). The V and J ends lost 1 base and 5 bases respectively, with 15 bases between them. The length of the CDR3 is 15 residues.

This clonotype was counted ten times or more. J is TRBJ2-1 and V is TRBV28, with a possible D match to TRBD2 (5 bases). V lost 3 bases, J lost 0 bases, and 18 bases lay in between. Germline CDR1 is MDHEN and CDR2 is SYDVKM. The CDR3 is made up of 18 amino acids. In DNA, the CDR3 is TGTGCCAGCAGTTTCCGAGAGAGGGCCCCCCGCTCCTACAATGAGCAGTTCTTC. Protein: CASSFRERAPRSYNEQFF.

There are many counts of this clonotype. The V gene is TRBV5-1, the J gene TRBJ2-3; unclear D gene. The CDR3 runs 14 residues. The germline V gene has CDR1 SGHRS and CDR2 YFSETQ. V was trimmed by 6 bases and J by 1 base, leaving 12 bases between them. CDR3 in amino acids: CASNTQAGTDTQYF. The CDR3 coding sequence is TGCGCCAGCAACACTCAGGCAGGCACAGATACGCAGTATTTT.